This T cell receptor (beta chain) was retrieved from a study of cytotoxic CD8 clonotypes in ibrutinib-treated CLL. Study-level findings and limits: Increased clonality at ibrutinib response gave way to a return toward baseline at progression. T-cell clonality at baseline went above that of age-matched healthy donors and rose and fell with circulating CD8+ T-cell counts.

The sample holds one count of this clone. The antigen is not known. The germline CDR1 and CDR2 sequences are MNHEY and SMNVEV (reference sequence). This CDR3 comprises 19 residues. V shed 0 bases, J shed 0 bases, and the junction held 12 bases outside the gene matches. The protocol was immunoSEQ multiplex PCR, while the TCRdb copy is restricted to in-frame clones and leaves out a portion. The top ten clones hold 3% to 3.5% of a sample with 150,000 to 200,000 clones, around nine tenths of them seen once. The source is a human donor with chronic lymphocytic leukemia. The genes are TRBV27 and TRBJ1-1, with 8 nucleotides matching TRBD1. The input for sequencing was PBMCs, taken at disease progression, from a patient treated with ibrutinib. The CDR3 nucleotides are TGTGCCAGCAGTTTATCACAGGCACAGGGGGGATTCATGAACACTGAAGCTTTCTTT. Encoded protein: CASSLSQAQGGFMNTEAFF.